Below are 5 T cell receptor beta chains sequenced from a single sample in a study of cytomegalovirus exposure and HLA in healthy donors. Both 60 Vbeta primers and 13 Jbeta primers went into the PCR. Clones were sequenced by immunoSEQ multiplex PCR, and TCRdb holds only the in-frame ones, with some missing. The table lists approximately 86,000 clones, around 84% of them singletons. The sample was PBMCs. These receptors all come from a man aged 35 to 55 in good health and CMV-seropositive.

Here the CDR3 DNA reads TGTGCCAGCAGCTTGGATAGGGGCACTGAAGCTTTCTTT. It specifies CASSLDRGTEAFF. The chain is built from TRBV5-4 and TRBJ1-1, with D maybe TRBD1 (5 bases). Germline values: CDR1 SGHNT, CDR2 YYREEE (reference sequence). This CDR3 region has 13 residues. V lost 0 bases and J lost 4, with 7 bases in between.

The chain couples TRBV29-1 to TRBJ2-4, with a tentative D call TRBD1 (9 bases). CDR3 length: 18 amino acids. Germline values: CDR1 SQVTM, CDR2 ANQGSEA. Trimming removed 6 bases from V and 9 bases from J, with 33 bases in between. The DNA for the CDR3 is TGCAGCGTGACTAGACAGGGGGAGGCTAGCGGGCCTTCGGGCATTCAGTACTTC. Residues: CSVTRQGEASGPSGIQYF.

This clone appeared once. The rearrangement joins TRBV28 to TRBJ1-1, with 7 positions matching TRBD1. The length of the CDR3 is 15 residues. The trim removed 5 bases at V and 1 base at J, leaving 7 bases unmatched. In germline, CDR1 is MDHEN, CDR2 SYDVKM. Here the CDR3 reads CASSPWTGGNTEAFF. The DNA for the CDR3 is TGTGCCAGCAGTCCTTGGACAGGAGGGAACACTGAAGCTTTCTTT.

The table lists this clone with a count of one. The V gene is TRBV4-1, the J gene TRBJ2-1; unclear D gene. Trimming took 0 bases from V and 0 from J, leaving 12 bases between them. The germline V gene has CDR1 MGHRA and CDR2 YSYEKL. The CDR3 is 17 amino acids. The CDR3 DNA sequence: TGCGCCAGCAGCCAAGAAAAAGAACTAAGCTCCTACAATGAGCAGTTCTTC. It is translated as CASSQEKELSSYNEQFF.

This clone was observed a few times. This chain joins TRBV2 and TRBJ2-5; D gene ambiguous. With 1 base removed from V and 5 bases from J, the gap between germline ends came to 8 bases. This CDR3 region has 13 residues. Germline CDR1 and CDR2: SNHLY and FYNNEI. CDR3: CASSEVQVETQYF. The CDR3 bases are TGTGCCAGCAGTGAAGTGCAGGTCGAGACCCAGTACTTC.